This T cell receptor (beta chain) is from a study of graft-versus-host responses after intestinal transplantation. Whole-study context: Recipients had transplants, and these were multivisceral, liver-intestinal, or isolated intestinal. Each patient got anti-thymocyte globulin induction, then tacrolimus and steroids for three to four years. Notes on the study in general: Early declines in HvG clones that occurred post-transplant were associated with peak circulating GvH clone levels. Analysis identified GvH clones in recipient marrow, with some appearing first in ileum or blood.

CDR3 size: 14 residues. The ends lost 5 bases at V and 2 bases at J; junction bases unmatched: 1. The germline V gene has CDR1 MDHEN and CDR2 SYDVKM. A word on this clone: Its antigen is unknown.

Assay used: immunoSEQ multiplex PCR; TCRdb lists only in-frame clones, some missing. There are about 6,100 clones in the sample; around 91% occur only once, and just under 5% lies in the top ten. The input for sequencing was PBMCs, taken roughly 89 days after transplant. The sequence came from a human patient who received an intestinal transplant, so some T cells may come from the graft donor. V usage is TRBV28 and J usage is TRBJ1-3; 9 nucleotides agree with TRBD1. This chain's CDR3 is CASSRQGAGNTIYF. CDR3 nucleotides: TGTGCCAGCAGTCGACAGGGGGCTGGAAACACCATATATTTT. The variable domain in full, with the rest retrieved from reference TRBV28 and TRBJ1-3, is DVKVTQSSRYLVKRTGEKVFLECVQDMDHENMFWYRQDPGLGLRLIYFSYDVKMKEKGDIPEGYSVSREKKERFSLILESASTNQTSMYLCASSRQGAGNTIYFGEGSWLTVV.